Included here is one TCR beta chain sequence, with context. This sample is drawn from a study of T cells in Graves' hyperthyroidism and ophthalmopathy. Regions amplified from RNA transcripts were the TCR beta CDR3 regions. A set of HTBI primers served as the primers for a first-round RT-PCR of the TCR CDR3. Via MiXCR, TCRdb re-called the multiplex PCR reads, giving one row per CDR3 protein. This sample has 450,000 to 700,000 distinct CDR3 sequences, with just over 45% found just once. Trimming took 4 bases from V and 6 from J; bases not matched to a gene: 10. The V gene's germline CDR1 is SGHVS and CDR2 FNYEAQ. The CDR3 is 16 residues long. The diagnostic basis comprised clinical symptoms, serum thyroxine and TRAb, thyroid ultrasound and orbital computed tomography.

The TCR originated in a woman younger than 35 with Graves' hyperthyroidism. The sample comprised peripheral blood or thyroid tissue (not recorded which). V is TRBV7-6 and J is TRBJ2-5, with 11 bases matching TRBD2. CDR3 sequence (DNA): TGTGCCAGCAGCTGGGCGAGACTAGCGGGAATGAAGACCCAGTACTTC. This translates into CASSWARLAGMKTQYF. The full variable domain, with the rest looked up from reference TRBV7-6 and TRBJ2-5, is GAGVSQSPRYKVTKRGQDVALRCDPISGHVSLYWYRQALGQGPEFLTYFNYEAQQDKSGLPNDRFSAERPEGSISTLTIQRTEQRDSAMYRCASSWARLAGMKTQYFGPGTRLLVL.